Listed below are T cell receptor beta chains from one sample, sequenced in a study of human T cells and chemical hapten exposure. TCRdb reprocessed the RACE reads with MiXCR, giving one entry per CDR3 protein. Here the sample spans fewer than 200,000 distinct CDR3 sequences, roughly 26% being singletons. Sequencing was performed on whole blood, taken in connection with sensitization to the hapten diphenylcyclopropenone (DPC). The receptors shown here come from a woman aged 18-29 years with alopecia areata. Some clones in this sample may be carry-over from other donors' samples. CDR3s include the opening cysteine and the closing phenylalanine or tryptophan.

v_call | cdr3_aa
TRBV12-3/TRBV12-4 | CASRVAGDVYEQYF
TRBV27 | CASSSDREASPPGYTF
TRBV6-6 | CASRDRAAGELFF
TRBV12-3/TRBV12-4 | CASSPARDTQYF
TRBV3-1 | CASSQDRLGHEQFF
TRBV7-2 | CASSLGLAGQNTQYF
TRBV7-9 | CASSLESSGQGYGYTF
TRBV6-5 | CASSSYSSGNTIYF
TRBV2 | CASSEVRSLFF
TRBV6-2/TRBV6-3 | CASSWGWDEQFF
TRBV2 | CASTLGQISYEQYF
TRBV9 | CASSPRGGNTEAFF
TRBV29-1 | CSVVRTGSAEQYF
TRBV29-1 | CSVEFAGGGETQYF
TRBV4-1 | CASSQGPKRGFTDTQYF
TRBV5-1 | CASSRSGARDEKLFF
TRBV19 | CASSGWTGGTDTQYF
TRBV20-1 | CSATAQSSSNQPQHF
TRBV6-5 | CASSYSMFSSSYNSPLHF